Listed below are T cell receptor beta chains from one sample, sequenced in a study of response to subunit inactivated influenza vaccine. Each CDR3 protein is one row after TCRdb ran MiXCR on the RT-PCR reads. Among hundreds of thousands of distinct CDR3 sequences listed, approximately 13% were seen once. Sequencing used PBMCs from blood, obtained roughly 15 days before vaccination. The receptors were gathered from a man in his forties or fifties who received an inactivated influenza vaccine. Both conserved end residues are part of each CDR3. Each record gives: V gene, CDR3 protein.

>TRBV20-1
CSADRGLSYEQYF
>TRBV20-1
CSAKTGRSDSPLHF
>TRBV9
CASSVGTGESPLHF
>TRBV2
CASRLTGGDTEAFF
>TRBV24-1
CATGQGSSYEQYF
>TRBV20-1
CSARGRTGVSYEQYF
>TRBV20-1
CSATDREIGNYGYTF
>TRBV28
CASSSLGGTSGDNEQFF
>TRBV7-6
CASSFGTPSDEQFF
>TRBV20-1
CSATWTSGSYEQYF
>TRBV7-9
CASSLIFAGGPHEQFF
>TRBV6-4
CASSVLAGTSGGAYAQFF
>TRBV29-1
CSVVGWATGGRTPTYNEQFF
>TRBV11-2
CASSLFLGALGNTEAFF
>TRBV20-1
CSARGVSYEQYF
>TRBV2
CAVGSTDTQYF
>TRBV11-2
CASSLERLAVQETQYF
>TRBV6-2/TRBV6-3
CASGGRRHGNYGYTF
>TRBV27
CASSSGALYGGELFF
>TRBV11-2
CASSLDRDEQYF
>TRBV20-1
CSARTALAGGPFTDTQYF
>TRBV3-1
CASSQDQTDYTEAFF
>TRBV7-2
CASSLVGRDTYQPQHF
>TRBV11-3
CASGTELGQEQYF
>TRBV4-2
CASSPINRGAVRGSETQYF
>TRBV19
CASVGGVNSNQPQHF
>TRBV27
CASTRTGFEQYF
>TRBV11-2
CASSLGTANGYTF